Following are 31 T cell receptor beta chains from one sample sequenced in a study of T-cell memory formation after mild COVID-19. Via MiXCR, TCRdb re-called the 5' RACE reads, giving one row per CDR3 protein. The sample lists fewer than 90,000 distinct CDR3 sequences, more than 10% seen once, with around two fifths in the top ten. Sequenced: PBMCs or a T cell subset sorted from them (not recorded which). The source of these receptors is a man between 18 and 29 years old who had mild COVID-19 (a few samples of this study predate the infection). Cell type and time point are not known.

This clonotype was found once. The rearrangement links TRBV7-8 to TRBJ1-1; a weak D match, TRBD1 (5 bases). This CDR3 is built from 15 residues. Deletions cut 5 bases from V and 3 bases from J, with 16 bases between. CDR1 is SGHVS and CDR2 is FQNEAQ in the germline V gene. The CDR3, as DNA: TGTGCCAGCAGCGATCGACCGGGGGGATACACTGAAGCTTTCTTT. Translated: CASSDRPGGYTEAFF. Combining the CDR3 with reference TRBV7-8 and TRBJ1-1 gives the whole variable domain GAGVSQSPRYKVAKRGQDVALRCDPISGHVSLFWYQQALGQGPEFLTYFQNEAQLDKSGLPSDRFFAERPEGSVSTLKIQRTQQEDSAVYLCASSDRPGGYTEAFFGQGTRLTVV.

The chain links TRBV15 to TRBJ1-2; D uncertain. This CDR3 has 15 amino acids. The V end lost 0 bases, the J end lost 1 base, and 9 bases lay between the germline ends. Germline assignment: CDR1 LNHNV and CDR2 YYDKDF (reference sequence). CDR3 protein: CATSRERLDNYGYTF. CDR3 bases: TGTGCCACCAGCAGAGAGAGGCTAGATAACTATGGCTACACCTTC.

This clonotype was observed a handful of times. This chain links TRBV25-1 with TRBJ1-1; D may be TRBD1 (5 bases). The germline gives CDR1 MGHDK, CDR2 SYGVNS. Trimming took 2 bases from V and 4 from J, leaving 14 bases between them. There are 15 residues in the CDR3. The CDR3 sequence: CASSERPGITTEAFF. In DNA, the CDR3 is TGTGCCAGCAGTGAACGGCCAGGGATTACCACTGAAGCTTTCTTT.

This clonotype appeared a single time. V usage is TRBV9 and J usage is TRBJ2-5, with a weak D call TRBD1 (6 bases). V was cut by 0 bases and J by 2 bases, with 11 bases left in between. The CDR3 runs to 15 residues. CDR1 and CDR2 (germline): SGDLS, YYNGEE. As DNA, the CDR3 is TGTGCCAGCAGCGTAGAGGGGACAAAACAAGAGACCCAGTACTTC. Its protein is CASSVEGTKQETQYF.

The chain links TRBV7-2 to TRBJ1-2; 11 bases map to TRBD1. The CDR3 has 18 amino acids. The germline V gene encodes CDR1 SGHTA and CDR2 FQGNSA. J was trimmed by 2 bases and V by 5 bases; bases with no gene match: 13. CDR3 loop: CASSPGPGTGGGNYGYTF. The CDR3, as DNA: TGTGCCAGCAGCCCGGGGCCGGGGACAGGGGGTGGGAACTATGGCTACACCTTC.

The rearrangement links TRBV5-6 to TRBJ2-2; 8 nucleotides agree with TRBD2. CDR1 and CDR2 (germline): SGHDT, YYEEEE. The CDR3 totals 16 residues. Unmatched junction bases numbered 6, after V lost 3 bases and J lost 2 bases. CDR3 sequence (DNA): TGTGCCAGCAGCTCATCTAGCGGGTTCAACACCGGGGAGCTGTTTTTT. As protein: CASSSSSGFNTGELFF.

This clonotype appeared a few times. V gene TRBV12-3 or TRBV12-4 combines with J gene TRBJ2-2; 10 bases line up with TRBD1. V shed 1 base, J shed 5 bases, and the junction held 1 base outside the gene matches. This CDR3 comprises 15 residues. The CDR3 sequence: CASSLGTGGTGELFF. CDR3 nucleotides: TGTGCCAGCAGTTTAGGGACAGGGGGAACCGGGGAGCTGTTTTTT.

This clonotype has more than one count but fewer than ten. V usage is TRBV5-1 and J usage is TRBJ2-7, with 8 bases matching TRBD2. V lost 4 bases and J lost 5; bases outside the gene matches: 11. Germline V CDR1 and CDR2: SGHRS, YFSETQ. CDR3 length equals 15 residues. CDR3 sequence reads: CASSRRRGGSDEQYF. The CDR3, as DNA: TGCGCCAGCAGCCGCCGTCGGGGGGGCAGCGACGAGCAGTACTTC.

This clonotype was seen many times. The chain links TRBV18 to TRBJ2-5, with D uncertain. This CDR3 contains 14 residues. Germline lookup yields CDR1 KGHSH and CDR2 LQKENI. Trimming pared 6 bases from V and 4 bases from J, leaving 15 bases between. The CDR3 sequence is CASSDPRVGETQYF. CDR3 sequence (DNA): TGTGCCAGCTCCGACCCGCGAGTTGGAGAGACCCAGTACTTC.

This clonotype showed up just a few times. This rearrangement joins TRBV7-9 to TRBJ2-6; no clear D gene. Germline CDR1 is SEHNR and CDR2 is FQNEAQ (reference sequence). This CDR3 contains 15 residues. V lost 2 bases and J 0 bases, leaving 5 bases between the germline ends. The CDR3 spells CASSLINSGANVLTF. CDR3 DNA: TGTGCCAGCAGCTTAATTAACTCTGGGGCCAACGTCCTGACTTTC.

The chain links TRBV4-2 to TRBJ2-1; no firm D call. The V end lost 0 bases, the J end lost 8 bases, and 5 bases lay between the germline ends. The germline gives CDR1 LGHNA, CDR2 YNFKEQ. This CDR3 has 12 residues. As DNA, the CDR3 is TGTGCCAGCAGCCAAGATAGGGATGAGCAGTTCTTC. The encoded protein is CASSQDRDEQFF.

This chain joins TRBV4-1 and TRBJ2-5; perhaps TRBD2 as D (6 bases). The CDR3 has 15 residues. Trimming removed 6 bases at V and 0 bases at J, with 14 bases between. Germline V gene sequence: CDR1 MGHRA, CDR2 YSYEKL. CDR3: CASSGLASDQETQYF. DNA for the CDR3: TGCGCCAGCAGTGGTCTAGCGAGCGACCAAGAGACCCAGTACTTC.

The chain links TRBV25-1 to TRBJ1-2; D is perhaps TRBD1 (6 bases). Trimming pared 6 bases from V and 2 bases from J, leaving 13 bases between. The CDR3 contains 14 residues. Germline CDR1 reads MGHDK; CDR2 reads SYGVNS. The CDR3 nucleotides read TGTGCCAGCAGCTTGACAGGCGGAAACTATGGCTACACCTTC. Amino acids: CASSLTGGNYGYTF.

V usage is TRBV7-9 and J usage is TRBJ2-5; TRBD2 might be the D (7 bases). Per the germline V gene, CDR1 is SEHNR and CDR2 is FQNEAQ (reference sequence). The ends were cut back, 1 base at V and 2 bases at J, with 11 bases in the middle. This CDR3 contains 15 residues. The CDR3 is CASSLGGGSQETQYF. The CDR3 DNA follows: TGTGCCAGCAGCTTAGGCGGGGGCTCACAAGAGACCCAGTACTTC.

CDR3 protein: CASSFDRESVSYNSPLHF. In DNA, the CDR3 is TGTGCCAGCAGTTTCGACAGGGAGAGTGTGTCCTATAATTCACCCCTCCACTTT. This chain uses TRBV6-5 with TRBJ1-6, with 7 positions matching TRBD1. In germline, CDR1 is MNHEY, CDR2 SVGAGI. The CDR3 contains 18 residues. The ends lost 4 bases at V and 1 base at J; junction bases unmatched: 10.

This clonotype came up a few times. The gene calls are TRBV27 and TRBJ2-7, with 9 bases aligning to TRBD1. After removal of 7 bases from V and 5 bases from J, the junction contained 9 bases not matched to a gene. Germline V gives CDR1 MNHEY, CDR2 SMNVEV (reference sequence). This CDR3 contains 14 residues. This CDR3 reads CASMLGTGFDEQYF. The CDR3 nucleotides are TGTGCCAGCATGCTAGGGACAGGGTTCGACGAGCAGTACTTC.

This clonotype turned up a few times. The chain carries TRBV9 and TRBJ2-5, with no clear D. The length of the CDR3 is 15 residues. The germline gives CDR1 SGDLS, CDR2 YYNGEE. V was trimmed by 0 bases and J by 1 base, leaving 10 bases between them. The DNA for the CDR3 is TGTGCCAGCAGCGTAGGACAAGGGTTCCAAGAGACCCAGTACTTC. This gives the protein CASSVGQGFQETQYF. The full variable domain, completed using reference TRBV9 and TRBJ2-5, is DSGVTQTPKHLITATGQRVTLRCSPRSGDLSVYWYQQSLDQGLQFLIQYYNGEERAKGNILERFSAQQFPDLHSELNLSSLELGDSALYFCASSVGQGFQETQYFGPGTRLLVL.

The V and J genes are TRBV5-1 and TRBJ2-7; no reliable D call. Trimming stripped 3 bases from V and 5 bases from J, with 12 bases between. This CDR3 comprises 13 residues. The V gene's germline CDR1 is SGHRS and CDR2 YFSETQ. The CDR3, as DNA: TGCGCCAGCAGCTCGCCGCCCTGGAACGAGCAGTACTTC. Residues: CASSSPPWNEQYF.

The CDR3 sequence: CATSDGQAQSGYTF. The CDR3 DNA reads TGTGCCACCAGTGACGGACAGGCCCAATCCGGCTACACCTTC. V usage is TRBV24-1 and J usage is TRBJ1-2, with 7 bases that match TRBD1. Germline-derived CDR1 and CDR2 are KGHDR and SFDVKD. The CDR3 spans 14 residues. Germline trimming cut 4 bases from V and 8 bases from J; bases unmatched to any gene: 9.

This clonotype occurred many times. The V call is TRBV29-1, the J call TRBJ2-7, with no clear D. This CDR3 is 12 amino acids long. The germline CDR1 and CDR2 sequences are SQVTM and ANQGSEA. V was clipped by 1 base and J by 5 bases, with 9 bases between them. This CDR3 reads CSVEGLQDEQYF. DNA for the CDR3: TGCAGCGTTGAAGGCCTCCAGGACGAGCAGTACTTC.

This clonotype was seen a few times. CDR3 sequence: CASGTGRDTQYF. The CDR3 region has the DNA TGTGCCAGTGGGACAGGGAGAGATACGCAGTATTTT. The chain couples TRBV19 to TRBJ2-3; 9 bases agree with TRBD1. Germline V gives CDR1 LNHDA, CDR2 SQIVND (reference sequence). Trimming removed 8 bases from V and 5 bases from J; junction bases left unmatched: 2. The CDR3 consists of 12 residues.

Only a few counts were recorded for this clonotype. This chain connects TRBV4-3 to TRBJ1-1; D is uncertain. This CDR3 is built from 14 residues. Germline CDR1 reads LGHNA; CDR2 reads YSLEER. V was cut by 0 bases and J by 4 bases, with 9 bases left in between. CDR3 residues: CASSQDYDGTEAFF. The CDR3 bases are TGCGCCAGCAGCCAAGATTACGACGGCACTGAAGCTTTCTTT.

This clonotype appeared a few times. The rearrangement uses TRBV27 and TRBJ2-1, with no clear D. The length of the CDR3 is 13 residues. Germline values: CDR1 MNHEY, CDR2 SMNVEV (reference sequence). V was pared by 3 bases and J by 6 bases, with 9 bases between. CDR3 coding DNA: TGTGCCAGCAGTTTCATGGGAAGCAATGAGCAGTTCTTC. Its protein product is CASSFMGSNEQFF.

This clonotype was detected a few times. The V call is TRBV29-1, the J call TRBJ2-1; TRBD1 is a possible D gene (6 bases). CDR3 length: 12 residues. The germline gives CDR1 SQVTM, CDR2 ANQGSEA. Trimming took off 7 bases at V and 10 bases at J, with 17 bases between the two ends. Written as DNA, the CDR3 is TGCAGCGCTTGGGACATTCACCCGGAGCAGTTCTTC. This translates into CSAWDIHPEQFF.

This clonotype occurred a few times. The rearrangement links TRBV9 to TRBJ1-2; D perhaps matches TRBD1 (6 bases). Trimming took off 0 bases at V and 0 bases at J, with 12 bases between the two ends. Germline V lookup: CDR1 SGDLS, CDR2 YYNGEE. CDR3 length: 16 amino acids. The DNA for the CDR3 is TGTGCCAGCAGCGTAGAGTCAGGGGCAGCTAACTATGGCTACACCTTC. Its protein is CASSVESGAANYGYTF.

This clonotype has a handful of counts. CDR3 in DNA: TGCAGCGTTGAGGGGGACGCGAACACCGGGGAGCTGTTTTTT. Amino acids: CSVEGDANTGELFF. The rearrangement uses TRBV29-1 and TRBJ2-2; the D call may be TRBD1 or TRBD2 (5 bases each). Per the germline V gene, CDR1 is SQVTM and CDR2 is ANQGSEA. This CDR3 region has 14 residues. V was clipped by 3 bases and J by 0 bases, with 8 bases between them.

The chain joins TRBV3-1 to TRBJ2-1, with 11 bases that match TRBD2. Germline V gene sequence: CDR1 LGHDT, CDR2 YNNKEL (reference sequence). The CDR3 extends over 16 amino acids. With 2 bases clipped from V and 3 bases from J, the junction kept 3 bases outside the gene matches. CDR3 residues: CASSQSTSGNYNEQFF. The CDR3 coding sequence is TGTGCCAGCAGCCAATCGACTAGCGGGAACTACAATGAGCAGTTCTTC.

This clonotype has only a few counts. The chain has TRBV29-1 and TRBJ1-1; D gene uncertain. V was shortened by 6 bases and J by 0 bases, with 17 bases between the two germline ends. The CDR3 extends over 15 amino acids. The germline gives CDR1 SQVTM, CDR2 ANQGSEA. As DNA, the CDR3 is TGCAGCGTGGATGACACTATACTCATGAACACTGAAGCTTTCTTT. Translated, it gives CSVDDTILMNTEAFF.

This clonotype was seen more than once but under ten times. The chain is built from TRBV12-3 or TRBV12-4 and TRBJ1-2; no clear D gene. CDR3 length: 12 residues. V lost 7 bases, J lost 5 bases, and 11 bases lay in between. This CDR3 reads CASTPPSYGYTF. The CDR3 nucleotides read TGTGCCAGCACCCCTCCCTCGTATGGCTACACCTTC.

Of note for this clonotype: Mismatch with germline at one junction end may stem from a read error. The rearrangement uses TRBV5-1 and TRBJ2-1, with 7 bases lining up with TRBD1. Germline V CDR1 and CDR2: SGHRS, YFSETQ. The CDR3 is 15 residues long. The CDR3 loop reads CASSSPVTGGQAKIF. CDR3 bases: TGCGCCAGCAGCTCGCCAGTTACAGGAGGACAGGCGAAAATCTTC.

This clonotype was seen repeatedly, ten times or more. The rearrangement uses TRBV5-6 and TRBJ2-7, with D unresolved. CDR1 is SGHDT, CDR2 YYEEEE, per germline. Trimming pared 0 bases from V and 0 bases from J, leaving 7 bases between. The CDR3 has 14 amino acids. CDR3 region: CASSLGSSSYEQYV. CDR3 DNA sequence: TGTGCCAGCAGCTTGGGATCGAGCTCCTACGAGCAGTACGTC.